This T cell receptor (beta chain) was sequenced in a study of T cell repertoires in cytomegalovirus infection. General study points: In two of eight donors, the top clonotype was HLA-C-restricted CMV-specific.

TCRdb re-called the reads through MiXCR, storing one row per CDR3 protein. The sample holds some 500,000 distinct CDR3 sequences, around a third seen once. V lost 1 base to trimming and J lost 3 bases; unmatched junction nucleotides: 5. Germline CDR1 is SGHTA and CDR2 is FQGNSA. The CDR3 has 15 residues. With regard to this clonotype: Antigen: not known.

The clonotype comes from a human donor in good health (CMV status not recorded). Some clones in this sample may be carry-over from other donors' samples. V gene TRBV7-2 combines with J gene TRBJ2-7; TRBD2 aligns across 8 bases. Sequenced here: cultured PBMCs, sampled from culture after CMV antigen stimulation. The CDR3 sequence is CASSLVTGGLYEQYF. The CDR3 DNA is TGTGCCAGCAGCTTAGTAACGGGAGGGCTCTACGAGCAGTACTTC.